The T cell receptor (beta chain) described here comes from a study of cytotoxic CD8 clonotypes in ibrutinib-treated CLL. V lost 6 bases to trimming and J lost 5 bases, with 20 bases between them. CDR3 length equals 15 residues. Germline V gene lookup returns CDR1 MNHEY and CDR2 SVGAGI. Assay: immunoSEQ multiplex PCR; the TCRdb copy retains only in-frame clones and omits some. The sample includes 60,000 to 95,000 clones, approximately 87% of them seen just once. The sequencing used PBMCs, collected after 24 months of ibrutinib treatment. The V gene is TRBV6-5, the J gene TRBJ2-7; D might be TRBD1 or TRBD2, each matching 6 bases. The TCR sequence derives from a human donor with chronic lymphocytic leukemia. CDR3 DNA sequence: TGTGCCAGCAGCGACGAGGGGGTTGGAGGGGACGAGCAGTACTTC. Protein product: CASSDEGVGGDEQYF.